This T cell receptor (beta chain) stems from a study of blood T cell repertoires in COVID-19 (dated by TCRdb to the early 2020s). Describing the broader study: The collaborator samples originated in the United States, Italy and Spain and spanned the acute and convalescent phases of COVID-19. The prospective study material was composed of cDNA or gDNA derived from T cells, B-cell-depleted T cells, or PBMCs. The dataset comprised deeply sampled blood TCRbeta repertoires from subjects exposed to, actively infected with, or recovered from COVID-19. The repertoires were released in a freely available public database meant as a resource for research on the immune response to SARS-CoV-2. The samples were drawn from the first 160 participants of the ongoing ImmuneRACE study and from 1,200 or so subjects provided by 6 global collaborators. Sample metadata almost always included a de-identified subject ID, COVID-19 status, age in years and sex. Where HLA class I and class II types were available, the types were taken from metadata supplied by the sample provider, not from assay-based typing. Study-wide findings and limitations: Clinical and demographic metadata were provided uncurated, with the amount varying by source and participant.

TCRbeta CDR3 regions were amplified from genomic DNA by means of the immunoSEQ Assay, a bias-controlled multiplex PCR. In the original analysis: Within the assay, amplification of reference gene primers was used to estimate how many nucleated cells each sample contained. Sequence reads were collapsed and filtered to measure the absolute abundance of every unique TCRbeta CDR3 rearrangement. For each sample, productive Simpson clonality was calculated as the square root of Simpson's diversity index over productive rearrangements. Not all clones reach the TCRdb copy of this immuneACCESS table, which keeps in-frame sequences only. Checked studies attribute under half of the gap to unresolved V genes and leave the rest unexplained. The DNA was the basis for D and trimming; V, J and clone size are from that table. Counted in this sample were 100,000 to 150,000 clones; roughly 83% of them appeared once. The biggest ten clones account for approximately 5.3% of the sample.

Whole blood was collected in K2EDTA tubes by collaborating institutions according to the institutions' own protocols. For TCRbeta analysis, collaborators shipped samples as frozen whole blood, isolated PBMCs, or DNA extracted from either of those sample types. As for this clone: This receptor's antigen is unknown. No base qualities exist here, and no much larger clone lies one base off it.

The CDR3 has 16 amino acids, counting the end cysteine and phenylalanine. The read is trimmed to its CDR3 DNA, 48 bases read in frame from base 1. The trim is 0 bases for V and 2 bases for J, with a gap of 12 bases between the germline ends. CDR1 and CDR2 are drawn from the germline V gene: LGHNA, YSLEER. The receptor was isolated from a human donor in a cohort sampled during active COVID-19. The rearrangement combines TRBV4-3 with TRBJ2-3; perhaps TRBD2 is the D gene, with 5 bases matching. What was sequenced was peripheral blood. The sequenced DNA is TGCGCCAGCAGCCAAGAGGTGGCGGGTTTCACAGATACGCAGTATTTT. Its protein product is CASSQEVAGFTDTQYF.